The rows below give T cell receptor beta chains drawn from one sample of a study of Ad26.COV2.S vaccination and SARS-CoV-2 variants. Repertoires were generated with immunoSEQ multiplex PCR, while TCRdb's copy carries only in-frame clones and drops some. In the table there are a few hundred thousand clones, approximately 88% of which are singletons. This sample comprised peripheral blood, obtained in a trial of Ad26.COV2.S vaccine versus placebo. These receptors all stem from a person aged 18-60 years who received the Ad26.COV2.S COVID-19 vaccine or a placebo. The CDR3 runs from the conserved cysteine through the conserved F or W. The order of the fields is J gene, D gene, V gene, clone size, CDR3 protein, CDR3 DNA. D genes are given only for firm matches. Clone size is given for some rows only: seen once, a few or many times, or a class if the clone is expanded.

>TRBJ2-7|TRBD1|TRBV24-1|once
CATSDSTGGVYEQYF
TGTGCCACCAGTGACTCCACAGGGGGTGTCTACGAGCAGTACTTC
>TRBJ2-3|TRBD2|TRBV28|-
CASNRGGADTQYF
TGTGCCAGCAACCGGGGGGGGGCAGATACGCAGTATTTT
>TRBJ1-6|-|TRBV7-8|-
CASSQETAKLLSPLHF
TGTGCCAGCAGCCAGGAGACAGCCAAGCTTCTTTCACCCCTCCACTTT
>TRBJ1-5|-|TRBV12-3/TRBV12-4|-
CASSPPSNQPQHF
TGTGCCAGCTCCCCCCCTAGCAATCAGCCCCAGCATTTT
>TRBJ2-5|TRBD1|TRBV7-3|once
CASSLVGTGGMGETQYF
TGTGCCAGCAGCTTAGTAGGGACAGGGGGCATGGGGGAGACCCAGTACTTC
>TRBJ1-1|-|TRBV7-2|-
CASSLMGRADYMNTEAFF
TGTGCCAGCAGCTTGATGGGTCGGGCGGACTACATGAACACTGAAGCTTTCTTT
>TRBJ1-2|-|TRBV7-9|-
CASSLRQSFYGYTF
TGTGCCAGCAGCTTACGTCAGTCCTTCTATGGCTACACCTTC
>TRBJ1-6|-|TRBV28|-
CASSLSGQARAPLHF
TGTGCCAGCAGTTTATCGGGGCAGGCAAGGGCACCCCTCCACTTT
>TRBJ2-7|TRBD2|TRBV28|-
CASSVTGTSAYEQYF
TGTGCCAGCAGTGTCACTGGGACTAGCGCCTACGAGCAGTACTTC
>TRBJ2-2|TRBD1|TRBV5-1|-
CASSLWDSGGELFF
TGCGCCAGCAGCTTGTGGGACAGCGGCGGGGAGCTGTTTTTT
>TRBJ1-2|TRBD1|TRBV6-5|-
CASSYGQGATYGYTF
TGTGCCAGCAGTTACGGACAGGGGGCTACCTATGGCTACACCTTC
>TRBJ2-2|TRBD2|TRBV5-5|-
CASSRLAGENTGELFF
TGTGCCAGCAGCCGACTAGCGGGGGAGAACACCGGGGAGCTGTTTTTT